These T cell receptor beta chains were read from a single sample in a study of blood T cell repertoires in COVID-19. TCRdb's table, derived via immunoSEQ multiplex PCR, lists solely in-frame clones and lacks some. The sample yields tens of thousands of clones, about 86% seen once. The sequencing sample was made of peripheral blood. Source of these receptors: a man aged 50 to 60 with active COVID-19. The CDR3 runs from the conserved cysteine through the conserved F or W. Fields, in order: V gene, clone size, J gene, D gene, CDR3 DNA, CDR3 protein. A D gene is named only where the DNA matches it firmly. The size field is filled for only some rows; it gives once, few, many or a size class.

v_gene: TRBV19
abundance: NA
j_gene: TRBJ2-2
d_gene: NA
CDR3nt: TGTGCCAGTAGTATGCTAGGTCTAGCCACCGGGGAGCTGTTTTTT
CDR3aa: CASSMLGLATGELFF

v_gene: TRBV12-3/TRBV12-4
abundance: NA
j_gene: TRBJ2-1
d_gene: NA
CDR3nt: TGTGCCAGCAGTTTCAGCGGATTGAATGAGCAGTTCTTC
CDR3aa: CASSFSGLNEQFF

v_gene: TRBV30
abundance: NA
j_gene: TRBJ2-1
d_gene: NA
CDR3nt: TGTGCCTGGAGTCGCCGGGACTCCTACAATGAGCAGTTCTTC
CDR3aa: CAWSRRDSYNEQFF

v_gene: TRBV9
abundance: NA
j_gene: TRBJ2-3
d_gene: NA
CDR3nt: TGTGCCAGCAGCGTAGGCGGGATCGGCACAGATACGCAGTATTTT
CDR3aa: CASSVGGIGTDTQYF

v_gene: TRBV12-5
abundance: NA
j_gene: TRBJ2-3
d_gene: TRBD2
CDR3nt: TGTGCTAGTGGTTTGAACGGGGGGACCCAAGATACGCAGTATTTT
CDR3aa: CASGLNGGTQDTQYF

v_gene: TRBV3-1/TRBV3-2
abundance: NA
j_gene: TRBJ2-2
d_gene: NA
CDR3nt: TGTGCCAGCAGCCACGTATCCTCCGGGGAGCTGTTTTTT
CDR3aa: CASSHVSSGELFF

v_gene: TRBV6-5
abundance: NA
j_gene: TRBJ1-1
d_gene: TRBD1
CDR3nt: TGTGCCAGCACCCGGACAGGCTTTGAAGCTTTCTTT
CDR3aa: CASTRTGFEAFF

v_gene: TRBV7-7
abundance: NA
j_gene: TRBJ2-5
d_gene: TRBD2
CDR3nt: TGTGCCAGCAGCTTAGATAGCGGGGCAGAGACCCAGTACTTC
CDR3aa: CASSLDSGAETQYF

v_gene: TRBV13
abundance: NA
j_gene: TRBJ2-7
d_gene: NA
CDR3nt: TGTGCCAGCAGCAACAACCCCTACGAGCAGTACTTC
CDR3aa: CASSNNPYEQYF

v_gene: TRBV14
abundance: once
j_gene: TRBJ2-5
d_gene: NA
CDR3nt: TGTGCCAGCAGCCAAGAATTCGGGGGGCAGGAGACCCAGTACTTC
CDR3aa: CASSQEFGGQETQYF

v_gene: TRBV7-8
abundance: NA
j_gene: TRBJ2-2
d_gene: NA
CDR3nt: TGTGCCAGCAGCTTATGGGGGGGCAACACCGGGGAGCTGTTTTTT
CDR3aa: CASSLWGGNTGELFF

v_gene: TRBV27
abundance: NA
j_gene: TRBJ2-2
d_gene: NA
CDR3nt: TGTGCCAGCAGTTTGGAGGGCACCGGGGAGCTGTTTTTT
CDR3aa: CASSLEGTGELFF

v_gene: TRBV5-1
abundance: NA
j_gene: TRBJ2-5
d_gene: NA
CDR3nt: TGCGCCAGCAGCTTGGACCCGGGGGAGACCCAGTACTTC
CDR3aa: CASSLDPGETQYF

v_gene: TRBV6-1
abundance: NA
j_gene: TRBJ2-2
d_gene: NA
CDR3nt: TGTGCCAGCAGTGAAATCAGGGCAGTGCACCCCGGGGAGCTGTTTTTT
CDR3aa: CASSEIRAVHPGELFF

v_gene: TRBV10-3
abundance: NA
j_gene: TRBJ1-4
d_gene: TRBD1
CDR3nt: TGTGCCATCAGCACAGGGGTCACCCCGAATGAAAAACTGTTTTTT
CDR3aa: CAISTGVTPNEKLFF

v_gene: TRBV4-1
abundance: NA
j_gene: TRBJ2-1
d_gene: TRBD2
CDR3nt: TGCGCCAGCAGCCAAGATCGGAGAAGGGCTAGCGGGCATCTGGACAATGAGCAGTTCTTC
CDR3aa: CASSQDRRRASGHLDNEQFF

v_gene: TRBV10-3
abundance: NA
j_gene: TRBJ1-1
d_gene: NA
CDR3nt: TGTGCCATCAAACGGGACACTGAAGCTTTCTTT
CDR3aa: CAIKRDTEAFF